The T cell receptor beta chain described here comes from a study of T cells in Graves' hyperthyroidism and ophthalmopathy. Amplification targeted TCR beta CDR3 regions from RNA transcripts. HTBI primers were employed in a first-round RT-PCR of the TCR CDR3. TCRdb itself ran the multiplex PCR reads through MiXCR, one entry per CDR3 protein. The sample holds around 350,000 distinct CDR3 sequences, 15% to 19% seen once. Germline values: CDR1 SGHAT, CDR2 FQNNGV. The V and J ends lost 5 bases and 6 bases respectively, with 17 bases between them. The CDR3 spans 15 residues. This clonotype came up many times.

V gene TRBV11-2 combines with J gene TRBJ2-4; D may be TRBD2 (7 bases). Input material: blood. The sequence was obtained from a woman in her late teens or twenties with Graves' hyperthyroidism that later progressed to Graves' ophthalmopathy. This CDR3 reads CASSPGGRGRNIQYF. The CDR3 DNA follows: TGTGCCAGCAGCCCCGGGGGGCGCGGGAGAAACATTCAGTACTTC.